One TCR beta chain is described in this entry. The target antigen is unknown. This record comes from a study of OX40 agonist ivuxolimab in advanced cancers. Measured with immunoSEQ multiplex PCR; TCRdb has only the in-frame clones, and not every one. Of 35,000 to 50,000 clones in the sample, about 90% were seen once. Study results and caveats: Some nonresponders also had low normalized T-cell clonal expansion. Some of the lowest clonal expansion was seen in partial responders at 0.1-3.0 mg/kg.

This TCR came from an adult with an advanced solid tumor such as melanoma, head and neck, liver or kidney cancer. Source: CD4+ or CD8+ T cells sorted from blood, taken in a trial of the OX40 agonist ivuxolimab.

The CDR3: CASSLKGGDSNQPQHF. As DNA, the CDR3 is TGTGCCAGCAGTTTAAAGGGAGGAGACAGCAATCAGCCCCAGCATTTT. The chain employs TRBV27 and TRBJ1-5; no reliable D call. The CDR3 covers 16 residues. Between the trimmed V and J ends, which lost 2 bases and 1 base, there was a span of 12 bases. Germline CDR1 is MNHEY and CDR2 is SMNVEV (reference sequence).